This entry lists 25 T cell receptor beta chains sequenced from one sample in a study of cytomegalovirus exposure and HLA in healthy donors. Use of 60 Vbeta and 13 Jbeta primers characterized the PCR. Produced via immunoSEQ multiplex PCR; TCRdb's table is partial and in-frame only. The table records 130,000 or so clones, around 77% of them present only once. The sample comprised PBMCs. The receptors shown here come from a man aged 45-65 years in good health and CMV-seronegative.

The DNA for the CDR3 is TGTGCCAGCAGTACCCCGGGTCCCTCCTACGAGCAGTACTTC. This codes for CASSTPGPSYEQYF. The chain uses TRBV28 and TRBJ2-7; D unclear. Looked up from germline, CDR1 is MDHEN and CDR2 is SYDVKM. The CDR3 runs to 14 residues. Trimming pared 5 bases from V and 0 bases from J, leaving 11 bases between.

The rearrangement uses TRBV2 and TRBJ2-3, with 7 bases identical to TRBD2. Unmatched junction bases numbered 6, after V lost 6 bases and J lost 6 bases. This CDR3 spans 13 amino acids. Germline V gene lookup returns CDR1 SNHLY and CDR2 FYNNEI. The CDR3 loop is CASSLLADDTQYF. CDR3 nucleotides: TGTGCCAGCAGCCTTCTAGCGGACGATACGCAGTATTTT.

DNA of the CDR3: TGTGCCAGCAGCGTAACAGGGTTCACAGATACGCAGTATTTT. It yields the protein CASSVTGFTDTQYF. The chain links TRBV7-2 to TRBJ2-3; possible D gene TRBD1, 6 bases. Trimming took off 5 bases at V and 2 bases at J, with 11 bases between the two ends. In germline, CDR1 is SGHTA, CDR2 FQGNSA. The CDR3 loop spans 14 amino acids.

The chain combines TRBV7-2 with TRBJ2-2; 12 bases line up with TRBD2. The V gene's germline CDR1 is SGHTA and CDR2 FQGNSA. The trim removed 3 bases at V and 5 bases at J, leaving 1 base unmatched. This CDR3 has 15 residues. The CDR3 region is CASSLTSGSTGELFF. In nucleotides, the CDR3 is TGTGCCAGCAGCTTGACTAGCGGGAGTACCGGGGAGCTGTTTTTT.

The CDR3 coding sequence is TGTGCCAGCACCCCCAGCCTGGGGGGGGAGACCCAGTACTTC. This sequence encodes CASTPSLGGETQYF. The rearrangement joins TRBV28 to TRBJ2-5; the match to TRBD2 covers 7 bases. Germline loops: CDR1 MDHEN, CDR2 SYDVKM. V gave up 7 bases and J gave up 5 bases; unmatched junction bases: 10. This CDR3 region has 14 residues.

This rearrangement joins TRBV6-5 to TRBJ2-7; 9 nucleotides agree with TRBD1. The germline V gene encodes CDR1 MNHEY and CDR2 SVGAGI. The length of the CDR3 is 15 residues. J gave up 2 bases and V 7 bases, and 9 bases lay outside the gene matches. The CDR3 region is CASKREGTGTYEQYF. The CDR3 DNA is TGTGCCAGCAAAAGAGAGGGGACAGGGACCTACGAGCAGTACTTC.

The chain couples TRBV6-5 to TRBJ2-3; 11 bases match TRBD1. The CDR3 has 15 residues. The trim removed 5 bases at V and 6 bases at J, leaving 7 bases unmatched. The germline gives CDR1 MNHEY, CDR2 SVGAGI. For the CDR3, the DNA is TGTGCCAGCAGTATTGGACAGGGGGCGGTTGATACGCAGTATTTT. It is translated as CASSIGQGAVDTQYF.

The CDR3 DNA reads as TGTGCCAGCAGGCCCCTGGGGCAGGTAGCCTATGGCTACACCTTC. Translating gives CASRPLGQVAYGYTF. This chain joins TRBV28 and TRBJ1-2, with a weak D call TRBD1 (5 bases). Germline CDR1 is MDHEN and CDR2 is SYDVKM. The CDR3 is made up of 15 amino acids. The V and J ends lost 6 bases and 4 bases respectively, with 18 bases between them.

The CDR3 nucleotides read TGTGCCAGCAGCCGACAGGGTATAGGGCCAAGTGTGGATGAGCAGTTCTTC. It translates to CASSRQGIGPSVDEQFF. The rearrangement joins TRBV6-4 to TRBJ2-1; 7 bases align to TRBD1. Germline CDR1 reads MRHNA; CDR2 reads SNTAGT. The V gene end was trimmed by 6 bases and the J gene end by 8 bases; junction bases not matched to a gene: 19. This CDR3 contains 17 residues.

V gene TRBV10-2 combines with J gene TRBJ2-1; no reliable D call. From germline, CDR1 is WSHSY and CDR2 SAAADI. The CDR3 consists of 12 residues. V was shortened by 4 bases and J by 7 bases, with 8 bases between the two germline ends. The CDR3 DNA follows: TGCGCCAGCAGTGGGTCCCCGAATGAGCAGTTCTTC. Its protein product is CASSGSPNEQFF.

This clone has only one observation. The chain recombines TRBV7-2 with TRBJ2-7, with D possibly TRBD2 on 5 matching bases. The CDR3 covers 15 residues. Germline CDR1 is SGHTA and CDR2 is FQGNSA. Trimming pared 1 base from V and 2 bases from J, leaving 12 bases between. The CDR3 DNA sequence: TGTGCCAGCAGCTTAGAATTAGGGAGTCCCTACGAGCAGTACTTC. Its protein is CASSLELGSPYEQYF.

The chain joins TRBV5-6 to TRBJ2-7, with a weak D call TRBD2 (5 bases). This CDR3 spans 12 amino acids. Germline V gives CDR1 SGHDT, CDR2 YYEEEE. V was shortened by 0 bases and J by 6 bases, with 7 bases between the two germline ends. The CDR3 coding sequence is TGTGCCAGCAGCTTGGCTGGAGGCGAGCAGTACTTC. It codes for CASSLAGGEQYF. The full variable domain, with the rest looked up from reference TRBV5-6 and TRBJ2-7, is DAGVTQSPTHLIKTRGQQVTLRCSPKSGHDTVSWYQQALGQGPQFIFQYYEEEERQRGNFPDRFSGHQFPNYSSELNVNALLLGDSALYLCASSLAGGEQYFGPGTRLTVT.

This clone was seen only once. The rearrangement joins TRBV19 to TRBJ2-7; 7 positions match TRBD1. The V segment lost 9 bases and the J segment 2 bases; nucleotides outside the gene matches: 4. Germline lookup yields CDR1 LNHDA and CDR2 SQIVND (reference sequence). This CDR3 has 12 amino acids. This CDR3 is CASRDRAYEQYF. The CDR3 region has the DNA TGTGCCAGCCGGGACAGAGCCTACGAGCAGTACTTC.

This rearrangement joins TRBV6-6 to TRBJ1-5; D unclear. This CDR3 is 14 amino acids long. V was trimmed by 1 base and J by 2 bases, leaving 6 bases between them. Looked up from germline, CDR1 is MNHNY and CDR2 is SVGAGI (reference sequence). The DNA for the CDR3 is TGTGCCAGCAGTTACTTGGAGGGCAATCAGCCCCAGCATTTT. Its protein is CASSYLEGNQPQHF.

This clone was seen a handful of times. The chain uses TRBV2 and TRBJ2-7; a weak D match, TRBD1 (5 bases). V was cut by 8 bases and J by 3 bases, with 20 bases left in between. Germline lookup yields CDR1 SNHLY and CDR2 FYNNEI. The CDR3 has 15 amino acids. The CDR3 reads CASLDVRQIFYEQYF. CDR3 coding DNA: TGTGCCAGCCTGGATGTGAGACAGATATTCTACGAGCAGTACTTC.

V and J are TRBV29-1 and TRBJ2-7, with 9 bases that match TRBD1. The CDR3 extends over 11 amino acids. CDR1 is SQVTM and CDR2 is ANQGSEA in the germline V gene. J gave up 7 bases and V 7 bases, and 5 bases lay outside the gene matches. The CDR3, as DNA: TGCAGCGCTGACAGGGGGGAAGAGCAGTACTTC. As protein: CSADRGEEQYF.

This chain links TRBV19 with TRBJ1-2; 7 bases match TRBD1. The CDR3 has 12 residues. Germline CDR1 is LNHDA and CDR2 is SQIVND (reference sequence). V lost 9 bases, J lost 8 bases, and 9 bases stayed unmatched. Here the CDR3 DNA reads TGTGCCAGCAGGACAGGACGAAGAGGCTACACCTTC. Amino acid sequence: CASRTGRRGYTF.

V gene TRBV6-5 combines with J gene TRBJ2-1; D might be TRBD1 (5 bases). Germline-derived CDR1 and CDR2 are MNHEY and SVGAGI. This CDR3 has 13 residues. V dropped 8 bases and J dropped 6 bases, with 14 bases sitting between them. The CDR3 bases are TGTGCCAGCGGACCCAGGGTGGGCAATGAGCAGTTCTTC. It codes for CASGPRVGNEQFF.

The V call is TRBV15, the J call TRBJ2-1; D is uncertain. The CDR3 covers 12 residues. The germline V gene has CDR1 LNHNV and CDR2 YYDKDF (reference sequence). V lost 1 base and J lost 6, with 4 bases in between. Here the CDR3 DNA reads TGTGCCACCAGCAGAGCTGTCAATGAGCAGTTCTTC. Translating gives CATSRAVNEQFF.

This clone is a singleton in its sample. The V and J genes are TRBV27 and TRBJ2-7; 10 bases line up with TRBD2. This CDR3 has 17 residues. V lost 1 base and J lost 3; bases outside the gene matches: 9. Looked up from germline, CDR1 is MNHEY and CDR2 is SMNVEV (reference sequence). The CDR3: CASSLFGGASGGYEQYF. The CDR3 bases are TGTGCCAGCAGTTTATTCGGCGGGGCTAGCGGGGGCTACGAGCAGTACTTC.

This clone came up a few times. This sequence joins TRBV2 and TRBJ1-1; 9 bases are shared with TRBD1. With V trimmed by 6 bases and J by 5 bases, 4 bases remained unmatched. CDR1 and CDR2 (germline): SNHLY, FYNNEI. The CDR3 consists of 13 residues. The CDR3 nucleotides are TGTGCCAGCAGCGTGGACAGGGGTACTGAAGCTTTCTTT. Its protein product is CASSVDRGTEAFF.

CDR3 protein: CASSPSGTPSGQYF. The CDR3 nucleotides are TGTGCCAGCTCACCCTCCGGGACACCCTCGGGCCAGTACTTC. The rearrangement uses TRBV18 and TRBJ2-5; maybe TRBD1 (6 bases). Per the germline V gene, CDR1 is KGHSH and CDR2 is LQKENI. The length of the CDR3 is 14 residues. Trimming stripped 3 bases from V and 10 bases from J, with 18 bases between.

The chain uses TRBV5-4 and TRBJ2-5; TRBD2 agrees at 14 bases. This CDR3 is 15 amino acids long. Germline V gene lookup returns CDR1 SGHNT and CDR2 YYREEE (reference sequence). Losses at the gene ends were 4 bases for V and 5 bases for J; bases not matched to a gene: 4. CDR3 residues: CASSPGLAGVETQYF. DNA of the CDR3: TGTGCCAGCAGCCCGGGACTAGCGGGAGTGGAGACCCAGTACTTC.

The CDR3 bases are TGTGCCAGTAGTATTACAGGGGGCAAGAACATTCAGTACTTC. Amino acid sequence: CASSITGGKNIQYF. V is TRBV19 and J is TRBJ2-4; TRBD1 matches 9 bases. Per the germline V gene, CDR1 is LNHDA and CDR2 is SQIVND (reference sequence). This CDR3 comprises 14 residues. V was clipped by 3 bases and J by 7 bases; unmatched bases: 4. The full variable domain, completed using reference TRBV19 and TRBJ2-4, is DGGITQSPKYLFRKEGQNVTLSCEQNLNHDAMYWYRQDPGQGLRLIYYSQIVNDFQKGDIAEGYSVSREKKESFPLTVTSAQKNPTAFYLCASSITGGKNIQYFGAGTRLSVL.

The chain combines TRBV28 with TRBJ2-7, with 9 positions matching TRBD1. J lost 5 bases, V lost 6 bases, and 8 bases had no gene match. Germline V lookup: CDR1 MDHEN, CDR2 SYDVKM. CDR3 length: 14 residues. The CDR3 nucleotides are TGTGCCAGCAGGACTTCCGGGACAGGGAACGAGCAGTACTTC. Its translation is CASRTSGTGNEQYF.